The clone carrying this T cell receptor beta chain was detected a few times. Its antigen is currently unknown. Uncontrolled infection, other autoimmune disease, pregnancy and lactation each barred patients from inclusion. Unmatched junction bases numbered 14, after V lost 4 bases and J lost 0 bases. From germline, CDR1 is LGHNA and CDR2 YNFKEQ. The CDR3 has 18 residues. The sample originates from a study of T cells in Graves' hyperthyroidism and ophthalmopathy. General study points: Also found in blood were most expanded thyroid clonotypes above 0.001.

Researchers amplified the TCR beta CDR3 regions from RNA transcripts. HTBI primers were employed in a first-round RT-PCR of the TCR CDR3. In TCRdb, the multiplex PCR reads were re-called with MiXCR into one record per CDR3 protein. Among approximately 560,000 distinct CDR3 sequences listed, roughly 46% were seen once. The gene calls are TRBV4-2 and TRBJ1-2, with 7 bases matching TRBD1. The sequence derives from a woman under 30 with Graves' hyperthyroidism. Sequencing was done on a sample of peripheral blood or thyroid tissue (not recorded which). The CDR3 DNA reads as TGTGCCAGCAGCCGCGGGGGAGGACAGGCCCTACCTAACTATGGCTACACCTTC. Translation gives CASSRGGGQALPNYGYTF.